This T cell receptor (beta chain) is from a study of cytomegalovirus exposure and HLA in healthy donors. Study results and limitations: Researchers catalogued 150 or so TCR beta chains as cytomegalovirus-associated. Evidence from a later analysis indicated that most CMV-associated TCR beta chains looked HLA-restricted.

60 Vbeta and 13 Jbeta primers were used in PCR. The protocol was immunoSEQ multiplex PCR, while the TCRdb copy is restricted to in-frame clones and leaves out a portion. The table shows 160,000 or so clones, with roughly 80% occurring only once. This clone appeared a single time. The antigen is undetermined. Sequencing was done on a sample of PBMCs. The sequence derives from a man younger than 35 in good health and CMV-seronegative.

In DNA form, the CDR3 reads TGTGCCAGCAGCACAGGGAAGGCGCGAGAAAAACTGTTTTTT. Translation: CASSTGKAREKLFF. The chain links TRBV7-9 to TRBJ1-4; D may be TRBD1 (6 bases). Germline loops: CDR1 SEHNR, CDR2 FQNEAQ (reference sequence). V was cut by 5 bases and J by 8 bases, with 15 bases left in between. This CDR3 has 14 residues.